The clone carrying this T cell receptor (beta chain) is medium-sized by share. These data are taken from a study of CD8+CD57+ T cells in acquired aplastic anemia. In the study overall: DNA recovered from sorted CD4+ and CD8+ cells had a mean of 3.2 ug.

There are 12 residues in the CDR3. CDR1 is SNHLY, CDR2 FYNNEI, per germline. V lost 7 bases and J 2 bases, leaving 7 bases between the germline ends. Genomic DNA constituted the template upon which TCR beta VDJ and CDR3 profiling was performed. TCRdb independently ran MiXCR on the reads; one entry per CDR3 protein. This table holds approximately 32,000 distinct CDR3 sequences, around 82% found once. The clonotype comes from a human donor in good health, serving as a control. The sample was sorted CD4+, CD8+, or CD8+CD57+ T cells (not recorded which) from PBMCs. The J gene is TRBJ2-3, the V gene TRBV2; D call uncertain. CDR3 sequence (DNA): TGTGCCAGCACCAGGACCACAGATACGCAGTATTTT. As protein: CASTRTTDTQYF.